Listed below are T cell receptor beta chains from one sample, sequenced in a study of blood T cell repertoires in COVID-19. Clones were read by immunoSEQ multiplex PCR, and TCRdb kept only the in-frame ones, dropping some. In the table there are more than 200,000 clones, roughly 91% of which are singletons. The material sequenced was PBMCs or T cells enriched from blood (not recorded which). Every receptor here comes from a woman aged 25 to 39 who had recovered from COVID-19. Both conserved end residues are part of each CDR3. The D gene is left open where the match is weak. Clone size appears in some rows only: once, few, many, or a class for an expanded clone.

V gene	J gene	clone size	D gene	CDR3 DNA	CDR3 protein
TRBV28	TRBJ2-1	.	TRBD2	TGTGCCAGCAGTACCACTAGCGCCACTAAGGGTGAGCAGTTCTTC	CASSTTSATKGEQFF
TRBV29-1	TRBJ2-7	.	.	TGCAGCGTTGCAGGGGCCACCTACGAGCAGTACTTC	CSVAGATYEQYF
TRBV9	TRBJ1-1	.	.	TGTGCCAGCATACGGGGAGGGAACACTGAAGCTTTCTTT	CASIRGGNTEAFF
TRBV11-3	TRBJ2-7	.	TRBD2	TGTGCCAGCAGCCTAACTAGCGGGTTAGAATACGAGCAGTACTTC	CASSLTSGLEYEQYF
TRBV5-4	TRBJ1-2	.	.	TGTGCCAGCAGCTTGGACAGCTTCTATGGCTACACCTTC	CASSLDSFYGYTF
TRBV14	TRBJ2-3	.	TRBD2	TGTGCCAGCAGCCATCGACAGGGACTAGCGGGAGATACGCAGTATTTT	CASSHRQGLAGDTQYF
TRBV7-9	TRBJ2-5	.	TRBD2	TGTGCCAGCAGCCCGGGACGGGGGGAAGAGACCCAGTACTTC	CASSPGRGEETQYF
TRBV7-8	TRBJ1-2	.	.	TGTGCCAGCAGCCCCGGGACTCAATTTCTTTATGGCTACACCTTC	CASSPGTQFLYGYTF
TRBV18	TRBJ1-1	.	.	TGTGCCAGCTCACCAAGCAGGTTGGGAGCGAACACTGAAGCTTTCTTT	CASSPSRLGANTEAFF
TRBV30	TRBJ2-7	few	TRBD2	TGTGCCTGGAGTTTCAGCGGGGACTCCTACGAGCAGTACTTC	CAWSFSGDSYEQYF
TRBV10-3	TRBJ1-2	.	TRBD1	TGTGCCATCAGTGAGTCGATATACAGGGGCTTGTATGGCTACACCTTC	CAISESIYRGLYGYTF
TRBV6-6	TRBJ2-7	few	TRBD1	TGTGCCAGCAGTCCAGGGACAGGTTCCGTTACCGCGCCTTACGAGCAGTACTTC	CASSPGTGSVTAPYEQYF
TRBV28	TRBJ1-1	.	.	TGTGCCAGCAGACCTCAGGGGATGGACACTGAAGCTTTCTTT	CASRPQGMDTEAFF
TRBV5-4	TRBJ1-2	.	.	TGTGCCAGCAGTCCAACACAGGGAGAATATGGCTACACCTTC	CASSPTQGEYGYTF
TRBV7-2	TRBJ1-1	.	.	TGTGCCAGCAGCTTAGCAGGACAGTCTGAAGCTTTCTTT	CASSLAGQSEAFF
TRBV7-2	TRBJ1-6	.	.	TGTGCCAGCAGCTTGTACAGGGTTCGCAATTCACCCCTCCACTTT	CASSLYRVRNSPLHF
TRBV27	TRBJ2-1	few	TRBD2	TGTGCCAGCAGTTTTTTGTCTAGCGGGAGTAACGATGAGCAGTTCTTC	CASSFLSSGSNDEQFF
TRBV6-1	TRBJ1-3	.	TRBD1	TGTGCCAGCAGTGAAGGGACAGGGTCTGGAAACACCATATATTTT	CASSEGTGSGNTIYF
TRBV5-5	TRBJ1-1	.	.	TGTGCCAGCAGCTTGGCCAAGCTGGGACAGAACACTGAAGCTTTCTTT	CASSLAKLGQNTEAFF
TRBV28	TRBJ2-3	.	.	TGTGCCAGCAGGTCGAGTACAGATACGCAGTATTTT	CASRSSTDTQYF
TRBV29-1	TRBJ2-1	.	TRBD1	TGCAGCGTCGAAGGGACAGGGGCGGCCAATGAGCAGTTCTTC	CSVEGTGAANEQFF
TRBV6-5	TRBJ1-2	many	.	TGTGCCAGCAGTTACGCAGGGGACTACGGCGGTGGCTACACCTTC	CASSYAGDYGGGYTF
TRBV19	TRBJ2-1	once	TRBD2	TGTGCCAGTAGTATGGCGGGGGCCTACAATGAGCAGTTCTTC	CASSMAGAYNEQFF
TRBV28	TRBJ2-1	.	TRBD2	TGTGCCAGCCGGGGGGTAGCGGAAAGCTCCTACAATGAGCAGTTCTTC	CASRGVAESSYNEQFF